Included here is one T cell receptor (beta chain) sequence, with context. The data were obtained in a study of blood T cell repertoires in COVID-19. Libraries were prepared by immunoSEQ multiplex PCR; TCRdb keeps only in-frame clonotypes and omits some of them. Of approximately 35,000 clones in the sample, nearly 80% are singletons; the top ten hold approximately 30%. Germline V CDR1 and CDR2: LGHDT, YNNKEL (reference sequence). CDR3 length: 16 amino acids. Between the trimmed V and J ends, which lost 0 bases and 5 bases, there was a span of 13 bases. This receptor was identified in an elderly man with acute or convalescent COVID-19. What was sequenced was peripheral blood. The V gene is TRBV3-1 (or the pseudogene TRBV3-2), the J gene TRBJ2-2, with D unclear. The CDR3 bases are TGTGCCAGCAGCCAAGATAAACCCAGGTTTACCGGGGAGCTGTTTTTT. Encoded protein: CASSQDKPRFTGELFF.